Listed below are T cell receptor beta chains from one sample, sequenced in a study of blood T cell repertoires in COVID-19. The method was immunoSEQ multiplex PCR; TCRdb's version includes in-frame clones alone and lacks a portion of them. The sample lists about 80,000 clones; over 75% were seen once. Sequenced: peripheral blood. Receptors originate from a man older than 75 with acute or convalescent COVID-19. The CDR3 runs from the conserved cysteine through the conserved F or W. A D gene is named only where the DNA matches it firmly. Where a row states a size, it is once, few, many or the class of an expanded clone; other rows omit it.

cdr3_nt cdr3_aa d_call j_call clone_size v_call
TGTGCCAGCAGTTTATCGGCCACCAGATCGAACACCGGGGAGCTGTTTTTT CASSLSATRSNTGELFF - TRBJ2-2 - TRBV27
TGTGCCAGCAGCGTTAGGGGTTTGAATGAGCAGTTCTTC CASSVRGLNEQFF - TRBJ2-1 - TRBV9
TGTGCCATCAGTGAGTCGACATATCAGTCACCCCTCCACTTT CAISESTYQSPLHF - TRBJ1-6 - TRBV10-3
TGCGCCAGCAGCCACCCCAGACTAGACCAAGAGACCCAGTACTTC CASSHPRLDQETQYF - TRBJ2-5 - TRBV4-1
TGTGCCAGCAGTTGGAGGGAGGTCTCCTACAATGAGCAGTTCTTC CASSWREVSYNEQFF - TRBJ2-1 - TRBV6-5
TGTGCCAGCAGTGCCCAGGGGGCGGACACCGGGGAGCTGTTTTTT CASSAQGADTGELFF TRBD1 TRBJ2-2 once TRBV6-4
TGTGCCAGCAGCTCCTCCGCCCTGGGACAGGGTCATGGCTACACCTTC CASSSSALGQGHGYTF TRBD1 TRBJ1-2 - TRBV6-4
TGTGCCAGTAGTATACCTGGGACAGGGGGCGTAAGTAACTATGGCTACACCTTC CASSIPGTGGVSNYGYTF TRBD1 TRBJ1-2 - TRBV19
TGTGCCAGCAGCTTCCAGGGTGTGAACACTGAAGCTTTCTTT CASSFQGVNTEAFF - TRBJ1-1 - TRBV5-4
TGCAGCGGGCAGACTAGCGGGGGCCCCATTACGCAGTATTTT CSGQTSGGPITQYF TRBD2 TRBJ2-3 - TRBV29-1
TGTGCCAGCAGTTACTCGGGCAGCGGGAGTCACAATGAGCAGTTCTTC CASSYSGSGSHNEQFF TRBD2 TRBJ2-1 - TRBV6-5
TGCAGTGCTAGTGATATAGGGCAGGGCGAAGCCTACGAGCAGTACTTC CSASDIGQGEAYEQYF - TRBJ2-7 - TRBV20-1
TGTGCCAGCAGGGACAGGGAAAAACTGTTTTTT CASRDREKLFF TRBD1 TRBJ1-4 - TRBV28
TGTGCCACCAGCAGAGAACAGGGGTTCTATGGCTACACCTTC CATSREQGFYGYTF TRBD1 TRBJ1-2 - TRBV15
TGTGCCACCAGCAGAGTTTCAGGGTCCTACAATGAGCAGTTCTTC CATSRVSGSYNEQFF - TRBJ2-1 - TRBV15
TGTGCCAGCAGTAGTACCTGGACAGGGCTTGGCTACACCTTC CASSSTWTGLGYTF TRBD1 TRBJ1-2 - TRBV9
TGCGCCAGCAGCTTTCCGGGACAGGGGAACTACGAGCAGTACTTC CASSFPGQGNYEQYF TRBD1 TRBJ2-7 many TRBV5-1
TGCGCCAGCAGGAACCTCTCTCGGACAGGGGATACCTACGAGCAGTACTTC CASRNLSRTGDTYEQYF TRBD1 TRBJ2-7 few TRBV23-1
TGCGCCAGCAGTGATTCAGGGGGCGGTCAGCCCCAGCATTTT CASSDSGGGQPQHF TRBD1 TRBJ1-5 - TRBV10-1
TGTGCCAGCAGCGTAGATAGCGGGGGAAACCAAGAGACCCAGTACTTC CASSVDSGGNQETQYF TRBD2 TRBJ2-5 - TRBV9
TGTGCCAGCAGTATGACAGGGGGCTATGGCTACACCTTC CASSMTGGYGYTF TRBD1 TRBJ1-2 few TRBV27
TGTGCCAGCAGCTTAACTTCTGACAGGACCCTTTTTTTT CASSLTSDRTLFF - TRBJ1-1 - TRBV7-3
TGTGCCAGCAGCTGGGACAGTTACGAGCAGTACTTC CASSWDSYEQYF TRBD1 TRBJ2-7 - TRBV12-3/TRBV12-4
TGTGCCAGCAGCCAGAGACCGGGACAGGGGAAATCTAACTATGGCTACACCTTC CASSQRPGQGKSNYGYTF TRBD1 TRBJ1-2 - TRBV14
TGCAGCGTCCTAACAGGGGAGAGGGGCTACACCTTC CSVLTGERGYTF TRBD1 TRBJ1-2 once TRBV29-1
TGTGCCAGCAGTCCCCGGGGGTATATTGATGGCTACACCTTC CASSPRGYIDGYTF - TRBJ1-2 - TRBV6-5
TGCAGCGTTGATATTAGCGGGGTCGCCTACAATGAGCAGTTCTTC CSVDISGVAYNEQFF TRBD2 TRBJ2-1 - TRBV29-1
TGTGCCAGCAGCCCGGGGGGACAGGGGAACTATGGCTACACCTTC CASSPGGQGNYGYTF TRBD1 TRBJ1-2 - TRBV6-5
TGTGCCAGCAGCTTAACAGCGGGGGGGGATACGCAGTATTTT CASSLTAGGDTQYF TRBD2 TRBJ2-3 - TRBV7-2
TGCAGCGCCAGACAGGGGGACTATGGCTACACCTTC CSARQGDYGYTF TRBD1 TRBJ1-2 - TRBV29-1
TGTGCCAGCAGTTACGCGACAGGGGGCCACACTGAAGCTTTCTTT CASSYATGGHTEAFF TRBD1 TRBJ1-1 - TRBV6-5
TGTGCCAGCAGCGTTAGCTCCAATACGCAGTATTTT CASSVSSNTQYF - TRBJ2-3 - TRBV9
TGTGCCAGCAGCGAGGGACAGAACACTGAAGCTTTCTTT CASSEGQNTEAFF - TRBJ1-1 - TRBV14
TGTGCCTGGAGTAAGGTAACAGTGAACACTGAAGCTTTCTTT CAWSKVTVNTEAFF - TRBJ1-1 - TRBV30
TGTGCCAGCAGCCTCGAGTTACCCTCCCCCTACAATGAGCAGTTCTTC CASSLELPSPYNEQFF - TRBJ2-1 - TRBV11-1
TGTGCCAGCAGCTTGAGTTCGCTCGGCTATGGCTACACCTTC CASSLSSLGYGYTF - TRBJ1-2 - TRBV5-5
TGTGCCAGCAGCCATACCGGGACAGGGGTGGGCTACACCTTC CASSHTGTGVGYTF TRBD1 TRBJ1-2 - TRBV14
TGTGCCAGTAGGGCGGGGGCTGGGGCCAACGTCCTGACTTTC CASRAGAGANVLTF TRBD2 TRBJ2-6 - TRBV19
TGTGCCAGCAGCCGGACAGGGTTCGCTGAAGCTTTCTTT CASSRTGFAEAFF TRBD1 TRBJ1-1 - TRBV6-4
TGTGCCACCAGCAGAGATTTACCGGGTGAAGCTTTCTTT CATSRDLPGEAFF - TRBJ1-1 - TRBV15
TGCAGCGCCAGTCTGCTATATCAGGGAATTGGGTATGGCTACACCTTC CSASLLYQGIGYGYTF - TRBJ1-2 - TRBV20-1
TGTGCCAGCTCCCCGGATGGGCGATACTCCTACGAGCAGTACTTC CASSPDGRYSYEQYF - TRBJ2-7 - TRBV27
TGCGCCAGCAGCCAAGATCGGGGGGTCCTTGGAAACACCATATATTTT CASSQDRGVLGNTIYF - TRBJ1-3 - TRBV4-1
TGTGCCAGCAGCGTAGGATCGCAGAGGGTGCCTAACTATGGCTACACCTTC CASSVGSQRVPNYGYTF - TRBJ1-2 - TRBV9
TGCAGCGTTGAAGGGGAGGGGAATGGCTACACCTTC CSVEGEGNGYTF - TRBJ1-2 - TRBV29-1
TGTGCCACCAGTGATCCCGCTGGAGCGGGGCCCGGGGGGGGTGAGCAGTTCTTC CATSDPAGAGPGGGEQFF TRBD2 TRBJ2-1 - TRBV24-1
TGCGCCAGCAGATCGACCGGGACATCCTACGAGCAGTACTTC CASRSTGTSYEQYF - TRBJ2-7 - TRBV5-1
TGTGCCAGCAGCTCACCTCCTAGCGGCTACAATGAGCAGTTCTTC CASSSPPSGYNEQFF TRBD2 TRBJ2-1 - TRBV7-9
TGCGCCAGCAGCTTGTATGACTTAAATGAAAAACTGTTTTTT CASSLYDLNEKLFF - TRBJ1-4 - TRBV5-1
TGTGCCTGGACTCCCGACAGGGTGGATTCACCCCTCCACTTT CAWTPDRVDSPLHF TRBD1 TRBJ1-6 - TRBV30
TGTGCCAGTAGGAAGGGACAGATTCAGCCCCAGCATTTT CASRKGQIQPQHF TRBD1 TRBJ1-5 - TRBV28
TGTGCCAGCAGCTTAGCGGAGGGACAGGGGAATTCACCCCTCCACTTT CASSLAEGQGNSPLHF TRBD1 TRBJ1-6 few TRBV7-6
TGTGCCACCAGTGATTCGGGGTCCGGGGCCAACGTCCTGACTTTC CATSDSGSGANVLTF - TRBJ2-6 - TRBV24-1
TGTGCCAGCAGCACGTCGGGGTTCCCTGGAAACACCATATATTTT CASSTSGFPGNTIYF - TRBJ1-3 - TRBV11-2
TGTGCCAGCAGCGCGCAAGACAGGGTTTACTATGGCTACACCTTC CASSAQDRVYYGYTF TRBD1 TRBJ1-2 many TRBV7-6
TGTGCCAGAGAGGCGACTAGCGGGGATAGCGAGCAGTACTTC CAREATSGDSEQYF TRBD2 TRBJ2-7 few TRBV9
TGTGCCAGCAGCCAAGATGGAGTCTTCACAGATACGCAGTATTTT CASSQDGVFTDTQYF - TRBJ2-3 - TRBV3-1/TRBV3-2
TGTGCCAGCAGTGAACAACGGGGAGAAAAACTGTTTTTT CASSEQRGEKLFF - TRBJ1-4 - TRBV2
TGTGCCATCAGTGAGTCGGCAGGGGGCGGATTTACTGAAGCTTTCTTT CAISESAGGGFTEAFF TRBD1 TRBJ1-1 - TRBV10-3